These 24 T cell receptor beta chains were all obtained from the same sample, sequenced in a study of response to subunit inactivated influenza vaccine. TCRdb independently ran MiXCR on the RT-PCR reads; one entry per CDR3 protein. Of some 550,000 distinct CDR3 sequences in the sample, around a quarter were seen once. These same data were also listed under a study on T cells expressing NK-cell markers. That study reports: UMIs accompanied the 5'RACE template switching by which TCR beta cDNA was made.

The starting material was CD4+ T cells sorted from PBMCs, obtained about 13 days after vaccination. The source is a man aged 50 to 59 who received an inactivated influenza vaccine.

V gene TRBV7-2 combines with J gene TRBJ2-7; tentative D call: TRBD1 (6 bases). The germline V gene has CDR1 SGHTA and CDR2 FQGNSA. The CDR3 consists of 14 residues. Trimming took off 2 bases at V and 6 bases at J, with 14 bases between the two ends. CDR3 nucleotides: TGTGCCAGCAGCTTAAAGCAGGGGACCCCCGAGCAGTACTTC. It is translated as CASSLKQGTPEQYF.

This clonotype was seen at least ten times. The J gene is TRBJ2-4, the V gene TRBV29-1; D is perhaps TRBD1 (5 bases). Germline V gives CDR1 SQVTM, CDR2 ANQGSEA. The CDR3 totals 11 residues. V was pared by 4 bases and J by 10 bases, with 11 bases between. The chain's CDR3 is CSVGRERIQYF. CDR3 nucleotide sequence: TGCAGCGTTGGCAGGGAACGGATTCAGTACTTC.

This rearrangement joins TRBV6-1 to TRBJ2-5, with unresolved D. This CDR3 contains 13 residues. V was shortened by 7 bases and J by 6 bases, with 15 bases between the two germline ends. Germline V lookup: CDR1 MNHNS, CDR2 SASEGT. The CDR3 nucleotides are TGTGCCAGCACCCTAATACAAGGGCAGACCCAGTACTTC. Amino acids: CASTLIQGQTQYF.

The chain employs TRBV20-1 and TRBJ2-1; D is unresolved. The CDR3 contains 11 residues. V was cut by 0 bases and J by 9 bases, with 6 bases left in between. CDR1 and CDR2 from the germline V gene are DFQATT and SNEGSKA (reference sequence). The CDR3 bases are TGCAGTGCTAGAGATTTGGCTGAGCAGTTCTTC. This encodes CSARDLAEQFF.

This clonotype was counted at least ten times. The rearrangement links TRBV19 to TRBJ2-7; D gene uncertain. Germline-derived CDR1 and CDR2 are LNHDA and SQIVND (reference sequence). The CDR3 consists of 11 residues. Trimming removed 3 bases at V and 4 bases at J, with 4 bases between. CDR3 loop: CASSIGYEQYF. DNA for the CDR3: TGTGCCAGTAGTATCGGGTACGAGCAGTACTTC.

The genes are TRBV20-1 and TRBJ1-6; D possibly corresponds to TRBD1 (5 bases). This CDR3 spans 15 amino acids. CDR1 and CDR2 (germline): DFQATT, SNEGSKA (reference sequence). V gave up 2 bases and J gave up 5 bases, with 13 bases separating them. In DNA, the CDR3 is TGCAGTGCTAGATCGGCAGGGTTGGATAATTCACCCCTCCACTTT. Translating gives CSARSAGLDNSPLHF.

V gene TRBV20-1 combines with J gene TRBJ2-2, with TRBD1 identical over 8 bases. The germline V gene has CDR1 DFQATT and CDR2 SNEGSKA (reference sequence). V lost 3 bases and J lost 5; bases outside the gene matches: 17. The CDR3 length is 18 residues. CDR3 coding DNA: TGCAGTGCTAGTGGTCCTATCCGTGGACAGGGTATGACCGGGGAGCTGTTTTTT. Translated: CSASGPIRGQGMTGELFF.

The rearrangement joins TRBV2 to TRBJ2-5; 9 positions match TRBD2. From germline, CDR1 is SNHLY and CDR2 FYNNEI. This CDR3 region has 14 residues. V trimming: 4 bases; J trimming: 3 bases; junction bases outside the gene matches: 3. Here the CDR3 reads CASSGPSGKETQYF. The CDR3 DNA follows: TGTGCCAGCAGTGGCCCTAGCGGGAAAGAGACCCAGTACTTC.

This clonotype was seen more than once but under ten times. The V call is TRBV10-3, the J call TRBJ1-5; D remains unclear. The CDR3 spans 14 residues. Germline lookup yields CDR1 ENHRY and CDR2 SYGVKD. Trimming took 3 bases from V and 0 from J, leaving 6 bases between them. Written as DNA, the CDR3 is TGTGCCATCAGTGAAGCAATTAGCAATCAGCCCCAGCATTTT. It encodes CAISEAISNQPQHF.

This chain connects TRBV3-1 to TRBJ2-7; D not certain. This CDR3 comprises 13 residues. Per the germline V gene, CDR1 is LGHDT and CDR2 is YNNKEL (reference sequence). Trimming removed 6 bases at V and 4 bases at J, with 13 bases between. CDR3 DNA: TGTGCCAGCAGACCCCGGGCCTCATACGAGCAGTACTTC. Translated, it gives CASRPRASYEQYF.

This clonotype was observed at least ten times. The rearrangement uses TRBV5-1 and TRBJ2-7; TRBD1 matches at 9 bases. The CDR3 is made up of 14 amino acids. After removal of 4 bases from V and 1 base from J, the junction contained 3 bases not matched to a gene. Germline V CDR1 and CDR2: SGHRS, YFSETQ. DNA for the CDR3: TGCGCCAGCAGCCCGGGACAGGGTTCCTACGAGCAGTACTTC. It translates to CASSPGQGSYEQYF.

The chain combines TRBV6-2 or TRBV6-3 with TRBJ1-1; D is ambiguous. CDR1 and CDR2 from the germline V gene are MNHEY and SVGEGT. V was cut by 8 bases and J by 0 bases, with 13 bases left in between. There are 14 residues in the CDR3. CDR3 sequence (DNA): TGTGCCAGCCATGATTTGTTCATGAACACTGAAGCTTTCTTT. Encoded protein: CASHDLFMNTEAFF.

This clonotype was recorded a few times. The chain links TRBV6-2 or TRBV6-3 to TRBJ2-6, with 7 positions matching TRBD2. V lost 6 bases, J lost 2 bases, and 7 bases stayed unmatched. Germline-derived CDR1 and CDR2 are MNHEY and SVGEGT. This CDR3 spans 16 amino acids. The CDR3 is CASRLGGLAGANVLTF. The DNA of the CDR3 is TGTGCCAGCAGACTGGGGGGGTTGGCTGGGGCCAACGTCCTGACTTTC.

Only a few counts were recorded for this clonotype. The chain is built from TRBV11-2 and TRBJ2-6; TRBD2 matches at 8 bases. Unmatched junction bases numbered 4, after V lost 3 bases and J lost 0 bases. The V gene's germline CDR1 is SGHAT and CDR2 FQNNGV. CDR3 length: 17 residues. CDR3 DNA: TGTGCCAGCAGCTTGCGGGGGGTCCTCTCTGGGGCCAACGTCCTGACTTTC. Translation: CASSLRGVLSGANVLTF.

Only a few counts were recorded for this clonotype. V is TRBV12-3 or TRBV12-4 and J is TRBJ2-1, with a tentative D call TRBD2 (7 bases). With 0 bases removed from V and 8 bases from J, the gap between germline ends came to 11 bases. The CDR3 runs 14 residues. The CDR3 DNA reads as TGTGCCAGCAGTTTAGCGGGGGGGCCCCATGAGCAGTTCTTC. It encodes CASSLAGGPHEQFF.

J is TRBJ1-2 and V is TRBV10-3, with D possibly being TRBD1 (5 bases). This CDR3 region has 14 residues. The germline gives CDR1 ENHRY, CDR2 SYGVKD. Deletions cut 3 bases from V and 3 bases from J, with 11 bases between. The CDR3 is CAISDRAGDYGYTF. In nucleotides, the CDR3 is TGTGCCATCAGTGACAGGGCTGGGGACTATGGCTACACCTTC.

This clonotype was seen only a few times. V is TRBV11-2 and J is TRBJ2-5, with TRBD2 matching 9 bases. CDR1 is SGHAT and CDR2 is FQNNGV in the germline V gene. Trimming at V came to 5 bases and at J to 5 bases, leaving 18 bases not matched to a gene. The CDR3 extends over 18 amino acids. The CDR3 reads CASSPRGSGGLSSETQYF. The CDR3 DNA follows: TGTGCCAGCAGCCCCCGGGGTAGCGGGGGCCTCTCCAGCGAGACCCAGTACTTC.

This clonotype was counted only a few times. CDR3 sequence (DNA): TGTGCCAGCAGAACCGAGAAGGGACTAGCGGGAGTTAGCTCCTACAATGAGCAGTTCTTC. This translates into CASRTEKGLAGVSSYNEQFF. The chain combines TRBV5-6 with TRBJ2-1; 14 positions match TRBD2. From germline, CDR1 is SGHDT and CDR2 YYEEEE. The CDR3 has 20 amino acids. J lost 0 bases, V lost 5 bases, and 13 bases had no gene match.

This clonotype was detected a few times. The gene calls are TRBV6-1 and TRBJ1-5, with a weak D call TRBD1 (5 bases). Germline CDR1 reads MNHNS; CDR2 reads SASEGT. V was cut by 8 bases and J by 2 bases, with 10 bases left in between. This CDR3 is 13 amino acids long. DNA of the CDR3: TGTGCCAGCGGGGGGTACGGCAATCAGCCCCAGCATTTT. It specifies CASGGYGNQPQHF.

Ten or more counts support this clonotype. V and J are TRBV4-3 and TRBJ1-1; tentatively, D is TRBD1 (6 bases). V was trimmed by 5 bases and J by 2 bases, leaving 18 bases between them. Germline CDR1 reads LGHNA; CDR2 reads YSLEER. This CDR3 has 16 residues. The CDR3 here is CASSYGGSGLNTEAFF. The CDR3, as DNA: TGCGCCAGCAGCTATGGGGGCAGTGGGTTAAACACTGAAGCTTTCTTT.

This chain joins TRBV4-3 and TRBJ2-3; D may be TRBD2 (6 bases). Trimming shortened V by 0 bases and J by 6 bases, and 13 bases separated the two germline ends. This CDR3 spans 15 amino acids. Germline V gene data show CDR1 as LGHNA and CDR2 as YSLEER. In nucleotides, the CDR3 is TGCGCCAGCAGCCAAGAGACTAGTCCGGTGGATACGCAGTATTTT. It is translated as CASSQETSPVDTQYF.

The rearrangement uses TRBV7-2 and TRBJ2-7; D gene uncertain. CDR3 length equals 14 residues. Trimming took 1 base from V and 0 from J, leaving 7 bases between them. CDR1 and CDR2 (germline): SGHTA, FQGNSA. The CDR3 reads CASSLGPFSYEQYF. The CDR3 nucleotides are TGTGCCAGCAGCTTAGGTCCCTTCTCCTACGAGCAGTACTTC. Full variable domain (rest looked up from reference TRBV7-2 and TRBJ2-7): GAGVSQSPSNKVTEKGKDVELRCDPISGHTALYWYRQSLGQGLEFLIYFQGNSAPDKSGLPSDRFSAERTGGSVSTLTIQRTQQEDSAVYLCASSLGPFSYEQYFGPGTRLTVT.

This clonotype has more than one count but fewer than ten. This sequence joins TRBV7-2 and TRBJ1-3, with 8 bases fitting TRBD1. Trimming took 6 bases from V and 2 from J; bases not matched to a gene: 6. This CDR3 is 15 amino acids long. Germline V gene sequence: CDR1 SGHTA, CDR2 FQGNSA. CDR3 sequence (DNA): TGTGCCAGCAGTATCCGACAGGGGACTGGAAACACCATATATTTT. It specifies CASSIRQGTGNTIYF.

The genes are TRBV6-2 or TRBV6-3 and TRBJ1-2, with D hard to call. In germline, CDR1 is MNHEY, CDR2 SVGEGT. The V and J ends lost 4 bases and 4 bases respectively, with 10 bases between them. The CDR3 runs 13 residues. In DNA form, the CDR3 reads TGTGCCAGCAGTTCGCCATCATTCTATGGCTACACCTTC. Translated, it gives CASSSPSFYGYTF.